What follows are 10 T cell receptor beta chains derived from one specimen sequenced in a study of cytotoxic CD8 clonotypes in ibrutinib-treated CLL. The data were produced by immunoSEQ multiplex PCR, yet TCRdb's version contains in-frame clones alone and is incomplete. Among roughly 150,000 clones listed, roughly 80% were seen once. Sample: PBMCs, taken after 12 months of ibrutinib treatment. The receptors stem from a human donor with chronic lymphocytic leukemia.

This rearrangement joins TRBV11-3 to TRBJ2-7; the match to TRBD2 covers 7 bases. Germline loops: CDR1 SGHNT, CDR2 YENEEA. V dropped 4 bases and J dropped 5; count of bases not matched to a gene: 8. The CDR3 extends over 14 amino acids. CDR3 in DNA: TGTGCCAGCAGCTCGGGGAGGGCCGGAAACGAGCAGTACTTC. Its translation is CASSSGRAGNEQYF.

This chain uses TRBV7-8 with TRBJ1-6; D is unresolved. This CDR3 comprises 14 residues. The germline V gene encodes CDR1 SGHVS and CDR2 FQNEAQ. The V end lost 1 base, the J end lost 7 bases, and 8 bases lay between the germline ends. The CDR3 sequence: CASSLERVNSPLHF. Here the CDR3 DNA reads TGTGCCAGCAGCTTAGAACGGGTCAATTCACCCCTCCACTTT.

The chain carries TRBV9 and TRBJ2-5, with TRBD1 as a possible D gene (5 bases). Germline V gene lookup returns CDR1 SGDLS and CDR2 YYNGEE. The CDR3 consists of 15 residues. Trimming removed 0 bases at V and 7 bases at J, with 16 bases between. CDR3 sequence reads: CASSVAVAGLGTQYF. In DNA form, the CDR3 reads TGTGCCAGCAGCGTAGCGGTGGCAGGGTTGGGGACCCAGTACTTC. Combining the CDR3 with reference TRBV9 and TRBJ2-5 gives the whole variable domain DSGVTQTPKHLITATGQRVTLRCSPRSGDLSVYWYQQSLDQGLQFLIQYYNGEERAKGNILERFSAQQFPDLHSELNLSSLELGDSALYFCASSVAVAGLGTQYFGPGTRLLVL.

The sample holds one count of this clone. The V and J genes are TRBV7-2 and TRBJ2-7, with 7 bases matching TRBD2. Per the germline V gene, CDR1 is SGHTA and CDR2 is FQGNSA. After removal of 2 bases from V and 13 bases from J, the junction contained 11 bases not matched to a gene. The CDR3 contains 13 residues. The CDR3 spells CASSLLAAPLLYF. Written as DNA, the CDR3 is TGTGCCAGCAGCTTACTAGCGGCCCCCCTCCTCTACTTC. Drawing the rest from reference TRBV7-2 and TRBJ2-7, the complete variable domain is GAGVSQSPSNKVTEKGKDVELRCDPISGHTALYWYRQSLGQGLEFLIYFQGNSAPDKSGLPSDRFSAERTGGSVSTLTIQRTQQEDSAVYLCASSLLAAPLLYFGPGTRLTVT.

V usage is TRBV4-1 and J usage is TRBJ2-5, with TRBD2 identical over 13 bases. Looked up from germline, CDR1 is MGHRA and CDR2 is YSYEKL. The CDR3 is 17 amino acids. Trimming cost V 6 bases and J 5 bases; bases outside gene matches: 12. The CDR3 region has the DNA TGCGCCAGCAGTCACAGACTAGCGGGGGGATTGGGGGAGACCCAGTACTTC. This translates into CASSHRLAGGLGETQYF.

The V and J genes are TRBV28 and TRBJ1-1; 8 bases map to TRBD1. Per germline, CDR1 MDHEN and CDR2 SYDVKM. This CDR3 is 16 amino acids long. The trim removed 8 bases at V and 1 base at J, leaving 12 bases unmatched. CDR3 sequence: CASRDQGASGNTEAFF. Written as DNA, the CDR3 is TGTGCCAGCCGCGATCAGGGGGCGTCCGGGAACACTGAAGCTTTCTTT.

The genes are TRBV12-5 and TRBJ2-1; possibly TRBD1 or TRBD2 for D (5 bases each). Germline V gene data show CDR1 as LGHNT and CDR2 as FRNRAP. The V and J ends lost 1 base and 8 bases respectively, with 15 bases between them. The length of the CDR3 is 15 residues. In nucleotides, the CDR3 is TGTGCTAGTGGTTTGGAAACCTCTCTGGGGGATGAGCAGTTCTTC. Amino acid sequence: CASGLETSLGDEQFF.

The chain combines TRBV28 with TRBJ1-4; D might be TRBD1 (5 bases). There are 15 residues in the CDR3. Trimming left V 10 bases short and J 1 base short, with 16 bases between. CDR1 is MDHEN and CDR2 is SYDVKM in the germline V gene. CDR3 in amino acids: CATTIIQGTNEKLFF. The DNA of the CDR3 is TGTGCCACTACTATTATCCAGGGAACTAATGAAAAACTGTTTTTT.

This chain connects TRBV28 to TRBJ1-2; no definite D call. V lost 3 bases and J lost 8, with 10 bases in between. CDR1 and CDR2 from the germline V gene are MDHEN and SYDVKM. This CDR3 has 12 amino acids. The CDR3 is CASSFLNRGYTF. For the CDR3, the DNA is TGTGCCAGCAGTTTCCTGAATAGGGGCTACACCTTC.

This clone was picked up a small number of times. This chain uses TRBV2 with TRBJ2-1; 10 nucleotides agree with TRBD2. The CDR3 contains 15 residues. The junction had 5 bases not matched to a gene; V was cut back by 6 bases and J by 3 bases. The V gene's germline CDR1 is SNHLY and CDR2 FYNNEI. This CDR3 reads CASSAGLANYNEQFF. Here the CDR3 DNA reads TGTGCCAGCAGCGCGGGACTAGCGAACTACAATGAGCAGTTCTTC.